These 10 T cell receptor beta chains originate from one sample sequenced in a study of blood T cell repertoires in COVID-19. This table comes from immunoSEQ multiplex PCR, and its TCRdb copy is limited to in-frame clones, with some not included. The sample records 15,000 to 20,000 clones, 80% to 90% being singletons. The sequenced sample consisted of peripheral blood. Every receptor here comes from a human donor in a cohort sampled during active COVID-19.

The chain links TRBV6-2 or TRBV6-3 to TRBJ1-2, with a possible D match to TRBD1 (5 bases). CDR1 and CDR2 (germline): MNHEY, SVGEGT. The V end lost 6 bases, the J end lost 4 bases, and 6 bases lay between the germline ends. The CDR3 has 11 amino acids. The chain's CDR3 is CASSDSYGYTF. The CDR3 DNA is TGTGCCAGCAGCGACAGCTATGGCTACACCTTC.

DNA for the CDR3: TGTGCCAGCAGTTTAACAGGCGACGAAGCTTTCTTT. It encodes CASSLTGDEAFF. V usage is TRBV12-3 or TRBV12-4 and J usage is TRBJ1-1, with D perhaps TRBD1 (5 bases). The CDR3 is made up of 12 amino acids. Deletions cut 2 bases from V and 8 bases from J, with 9 bases between.

The chain combines TRBV20-1 with TRBJ1-5; 8 bases agree with TRBD1. The CDR3 is 14 amino acids. In germline, CDR1 is DFQATT, CDR2 SNEGSKA (reference sequence). V gave up 3 bases and J gave up 7 bases; unmatched junction bases: 8. CDR3 protein: CSASRQGAGQPQHF. DNA for the CDR3: TGCAGTGCTAGTCGCCAGGGGGCAGGACAGCCCCAGCATTTT.

This rearrangement joins TRBV11-3 to TRBJ2-3; 7 bases agree with TRBD2. The CDR3 covers 15 residues. CDR1 SGHNT and CDR2 YENEEA come from the germline V gene. V was pared by 6 bases and J by 5 bases, with 11 bases of the junction left unmatched. CDR3 residues: CASSSSTSSGDTQYF. As DNA, the CDR3 is TGTGCCAGCAGTTCCTCAACTTCTAGCGGAGATACGCAGTATTTT.

The gene calls are TRBV10-3 and TRBJ2-7; D possibly corresponds to TRBD2 (7 bases). The CDR3 is 13 residues long. V was cut by 8 bases and J by 4 bases, with 15 bases left in between. Germline V gene lookup returns CDR1 ENHRY and CDR2 SYGVKD. CDR3 sequence reads: CAIGAGASYEQYF. The CDR3 DNA follows: TGTGCCATCGGGGCGGGGGCCTCTTACGAGCAGTACTTC.

The V gene is TRBV18, the J gene TRBJ2-1; maybe TRBD1 (5 bases). CDR1 and CDR2 (germline): KGHSH, LQKENI. Between the trimmed V and J ends, which lost 2 bases and 0 bases, there was a span of 14 bases. The length of the CDR3 is 17 residues. The CDR3 loop reads CASSPNWGPRSYNEQFF. The CDR3 region has the DNA TGTGCCAGCTCACCAAACTGGGGCCCGCGCTCCTACAATGAGCAGTTCTTC. The full variable domain, in which reference TRBV18 and TRBJ2-1 provide the parts outside the CDR3, is NAGVMQNPRHLVRRRGQEARLRCSPMKGHSHVYWYRQLPEEGLKFMVYLQKENIIDESGMPKERFSAEFPKEGPSILRIQQVVRGDSAAYFCASSPNWGPRSYNEQFFGPGTRLTVL.

The DNA for the CDR3 is TGTGCCAGCAGTTTGTGGACAGGCGCGAACACTGAAGCTTTCTTT. Translating gives CASSLWTGANTEAFF. This rearrangement joins TRBV6-5 to TRBJ1-1; 7 nucleotides align to TRBD1. The V and J ends lost 4 bases and 1 base, in that order; junction bases with no gene match: 6. This CDR3 region has 15 residues. Per the germline V gene, CDR1 is MNHEY and CDR2 is SVGAGI.

The V call is TRBV9, the J call TRBJ1-3; 9 nucleotides agree with TRBD1. The CDR3 covers 16 residues. The germline V gene encodes CDR1 SGDLS and CDR2 YYNGEE. With 3 bases clipped from V and 3 bases from J, the junction kept 7 bases outside the gene matches. CDR3 loop: CASSDSRTGDGNTIYF. The CDR3 DNA follows: TGTGCCAGCAGCGACAGTCGGACAGGGGATGGAAACACCATATATTTT.

The genes are TRBV4-2 and TRBJ2-1, with 9 bases fitting TRBD2. The CDR3 totals 17 residues. Germline values: CDR1 LGHNA, CDR2 YNFKEQ. With V trimmed by 0 bases and J by 0 bases, 3 bases remained unmatched. CDR3 coding DNA: TGTGCCAGCAGCCAAGACCCGGGACTAGCCTCCTACAATGAGCAGTTCTTC. Protein: CASSQDPGLASYNEQFF.

This clone was recorded once. The V call is TRBV9, the J call TRBJ2-5; no clear D. Trimming shortened V by 3 bases and J by 4 bases, and 13 bases separated the two germline ends. CDR1 SGDLS and CDR2 YYNGEE come from the germline V gene. The CDR3 loop spans 14 amino acids. CDR3 loop: CASSAHPLRETQYF. The CDR3 DNA follows: TGTGCCAGCAGCGCCCATCCGTTGAGAGAGACCCAGTACTTC.